These T cell receptor beta chains were read from a single sample in a study of T cell responses to AZD1222 COVID-19 vaccine. Method: immunoSEQ multiplex PCR; TCRdb's copy keeps in-frame clones and lacks some. The table includes 150,000 or so clones, about 87% detected once. Here the sequenced sample was peripheral blood, taken on day 0 of MenACWY control vaccination. The receptors were sampled from an adult in good health. The CDR3 runs from the conserved cysteine through the conserved F or W. The D gene is left open where the match is weak. For some rows the clone size is stated as once, few or many, or as a class when expanded; others skip it.

CDR3nt: TGTGCCAGCAGCTTGGTTACCTCCTACAATGAGCAGTTCTTC; CDR3aa: CASSLVTSYNEQFF; j_gene: TRBJ2-1; d_gene: -; v_gene: TRBV5-4; abundance: -
CDR3nt: TGTGCCAGCAGTCCACCACCCGTATATAATTCACCCCTCCACTTT; CDR3aa: CASSPPPVYNSPLHF; j_gene: TRBJ1-6; d_gene: -; v_gene: TRBV28; abundance: -
CDR3nt: TGCGCCAGCAGCCAGGGGAGCGGGCGAGGAGAGACCCAGTACTTC; CDR3aa: CASSQGSGRGETQYF; j_gene: TRBJ2-5; d_gene: -; v_gene: TRBV4-1; abundance: -
CDR3nt: TGTGCCAGCAGCTTAGGTTCAGTGAACACTGAAGCTTTCTTT; CDR3aa: CASSLGSVNTEAFF; j_gene: TRBJ1-1; d_gene: -; v_gene: TRBV11-2; abundance: -
CDR3nt: TGTGCCAGCAGCTTAGCAGGGGGAAGACGCACCGGGGAGCTGTTTTTT; CDR3aa: CASSLAGGRRTGELFF; j_gene: TRBJ2-2; d_gene: -; v_gene: TRBV7-2; abundance: -
CDR3nt: TGTGCCAGCAGCTTAGGGATGGCGACTGAAGCTTTCTTT; CDR3aa: CASSLGMATEAFF; j_gene: TRBJ1-1; d_gene: -; v_gene: TRBV7-8; abundance: -
CDR3nt: TGTGCCAGTTCCCGGACTAGCTCAGATACGCAGTATTTT; CDR3aa: CASSRTSSDTQYF; j_gene: TRBJ2-3; d_gene: TRBD2; v_gene: TRBV9; abundance: -
CDR3nt: TGTGCCAGCAGCTTAAGAACCGGGGACTACACCTTC; CDR3aa: CASSLRTGDYTF; j_gene: TRBJ1-2; d_gene: -; v_gene: TRBV7-2; abundance: -
CDR3nt: TGTGCCAGCAGTTTGGAGTTAGGCGAAAAACTGTTTTTT; CDR3aa: CASSLELGEKLFF; j_gene: TRBJ1-4; d_gene: -; v_gene: TRBV12-3/TRBV12-4; abundance: -
CDR3nt: TGTGCCAGCAGTGAATGGCAGGGTGGTTCACCCCTCCACTTT; CDR3aa: CASSEWQGGSPLHF; j_gene: TRBJ1-6; d_gene: -; v_gene: TRBV6-1; abundance: few
CDR3nt: TGTGCCAGCAGCCCAAAGCGGGACACAGATACGCAGTATTTT; CDR3aa: CASSPKRDTDTQYF; j_gene: TRBJ2-3; d_gene: TRBD2; v_gene: TRBV4-2; abundance: -
CDR3nt: TGTGCCAGCAGGAATGACAGGGATAAACTGTTTTTT; CDR3aa: CASRNDRDKLFF; j_gene: TRBJ1-4; d_gene: TRBD1; v_gene: TRBV6-5; abundance: -
CDR3nt: TGCGCCAGCAGCCAAGGCCGACTAGGCTTCTCCTACGAGCAGTACTTC; CDR3aa: CASSQGRLGFSYEQYF; j_gene: TRBJ2-7; d_gene: -; v_gene: TRBV4-1; abundance: -
CDR3nt: TGTGCCAGCAGGCCATTACAGGGCTGGCATGAGCAGTTCTTC; CDR3aa: CASRPLQGWHEQFF; j_gene: TRBJ2-1; d_gene: -; v_gene: TRBV27; abundance: -
CDR3nt: TGTGCCAGCAGTCGGGACGGCGCCCTGAGGACTGAAGCTTTCTTT; CDR3aa: CASSRDGALRTEAFF; j_gene: TRBJ1-1; d_gene: -; v_gene: TRBV6-2/TRBV6-3; abundance: -
CDR3nt: TGTGCCAGTAGCTATGAGGACGAGCAGTACTTC; CDR3aa: CASSYEDEQYF; j_gene: TRBJ2-7; d_gene: -; v_gene: TRBV19; abundance: -
CDR3nt: TGCGCCAGCAGCCAAAGCGATCTGCTACCACGTGGCTACACCTTC; CDR3aa: CASSQSDLLPRGYTF; j_gene: TRBJ1-2; d_gene: -; v_gene: TRBV4-1; abundance: once
CDR3nt: TGCGCCAGCAGCTCCTTTCAGGGGAACTATGGCTACACCTTC; CDR3aa: CASSSFQGNYGYTF; j_gene: TRBJ1-2; d_gene: -; v_gene: TRBV5-1; abundance: once
CDR3nt: TGTGCCAGCAGCTTAGCCCGAGGGGGTTCGATCACTGAAGCTTTCTTT; CDR3aa: CASSLARGGSITEAFF; j_gene: TRBJ1-1; d_gene: -; v_gene: TRBV11-3; abundance: -
CDR3nt: TGTGCCAGCAGCAGGGGTTACGGCGGGGAGCTGTTTTTT; CDR3aa: CASSRGYGGELFF; j_gene: TRBJ2-2; d_gene: -; v_gene: TRBV7-6; abundance: -
CDR3nt: TGTGCCAGCAGCAATGACAGGGACTCCTACAATGAGCAGTTCTTC; CDR3aa: CASSNDRDSYNEQFF; j_gene: TRBJ2-1; d_gene: -; v_gene: TRBV21-1; abundance: once
CDR3nt: TGTGCCAGCAGCGCAGAGAGGACTAGTTGGGCGGAAGATACGCAGTATTTT; CDR3aa: CASSAERTSWAEDTQYF; j_gene: TRBJ2-3; d_gene: TRBD2; v_gene: TRBV7-3; abundance: -
CDR3nt: TGTGCCAGCAGGACCTGGGGGAAAACTGAAGCTTTCTTT; CDR3aa: CASRTWGKTEAFF; j_gene: TRBJ1-1; d_gene: -; v_gene: TRBV5-5; abundance: -
CDR3nt: TGTGCCAGCAGTCCATTCACAGGAGGAAGCTCTGGAAACACCATATATTTT; CDR3aa: CASSPFTGGSSGNTIYF; j_gene: TRBJ1-3; d_gene: -; v_gene: TRBV2; abundance: -
CDR3nt: TGTGCCAGCAGCCCGACTGGGGCCAGAGCAAGGTCAGATACGCAGTATTTT; CDR3aa: CASSPTGARARSDTQYF; j_gene: TRBJ2-3; d_gene: -; v_gene: TRBV7-2; abundance: -
CDR3nt: TGCGCCAGCAGCCAGACAAGCGGGAGCCTCTACGAGCAGTACTTC; CDR3aa: CASSQTSGSLYEQYF; j_gene: TRBJ2-7; d_gene: TRBD2; v_gene: TRBV4-1; abundance: -
CDR3nt: TGCGCCAGCAGCTTGGCGCAGGGTGGTAATTCACCCCTCCACTTT; CDR3aa: CASSLAQGGNSPLHF; j_gene: TRBJ1-6; d_gene: -; v_gene: TRBV5-1; abundance: -
CDR3nt: TGCAGCGTCAGACAGGGTACAGATACGCAGTATTTT; CDR3aa: CSVRQGTDTQYF; j_gene: TRBJ2-3; d_gene: TRBD1; v_gene: TRBV29-1; abundance: -
CDR3nt: TGTGCCAGCAGCCAAGAGCGCAGGACGAGTGAAAAACTGTTTTTT; CDR3aa: CASSQERRTSEKLFF; j_gene: TRBJ1-4; d_gene: -; v_gene: TRBV4-2; abundance: few
CDR3nt: TGTGCCAGCAGTCCTGCCCGGAGCTCTGGAAACACCATATATTTT; CDR3aa: CASSPARSSGNTIYF; j_gene: TRBJ1-3; d_gene: -; v_gene: TRBV27; abundance: -
CDR3nt: TGTGCCAGCAGTTTATACGGGAACACTGAAGCTTTCTTT; CDR3aa: CASSLYGNTEAFF; j_gene: TRBJ1-1; d_gene: -; v_gene: TRBV27; abundance: -
CDR3nt: TGTGCCAGCTCACAAAGGGGGGGATCAGATACGCAGTATTTT; CDR3aa: CASSQRGGSDTQYF; j_gene: TRBJ2-3; d_gene: -; v_gene: TRBV18; abundance: -
CDR3nt: TGTGCCAGCAGTAAACAGGGGTCTGGCAATCAGCCCCAGCATTTT; CDR3aa: CASSKQGSGNQPQHF; j_gene: TRBJ1-5; d_gene: TRBD1; v_gene: TRBV6-2/TRBV6-3; abundance: -
CDR3nt: TGTGCCACCAGTGATTTGGTTCGGGGGAGAAACATTCAGTACTTC; CDR3aa: CATSDLVRGRNIQYF; j_gene: TRBJ2-4; d_gene: -; v_gene: TRBV24-1; abundance: -
CDR3nt: TGTGCCAGTAGTACTCCGGGACTAGCGACCTACGAGCAGTACTTC; CDR3aa: CASSTPGLATYEQYF; j_gene: TRBJ2-7; d_gene: TRBD2; v_gene: TRBV19; abundance: -
CDR3nt: TGTGCCACCAGCAGCCTAGGGAGTGGGACTGAAGCTTTCTTT; CDR3aa: CATSSLGSGTEAFF; j_gene: TRBJ1-1; d_gene: -; v_gene: TRBV15; abundance: few
CDR3nt: TGTGCCAGCAGTCCCGACAGGGAAACCTACGAGCAGTACTTC; CDR3aa: CASSPDRETYEQYF; j_gene: TRBJ2-7; d_gene: TRBD1; v_gene: TRBV6-5; abundance: -
CDR3nt: TGTGCCTGGAGTTTGGTGGACAGGGGGACCGGGGAGCTGTTTTTT; CDR3aa: CAWSLVDRGTGELFF; j_gene: TRBJ2-2; d_gene: TRBD1; v_gene: TRBV30; abundance: -
CDR3nt: TGTGCCAGCAGCTTAGTAGCTAGCGGGAGACTCAATGAGCAGTTCTTC; CDR3aa: CASSLVASGRLNEQFF; j_gene: TRBJ2-1; d_gene: TRBD2; v_gene: TRBV13; abundance: -
CDR3nt: TGTGCCAGCAGCACTTCGGGGGGGCTAGCCAAAAACATTCAGTACTTC; CDR3aa: CASSTSGGLAKNIQYF; j_gene: TRBJ2-4; d_gene: TRBD2; v_gene: TRBV7-2; abundance: -
CDR3nt: TGTGCCAGCAGCTTCCAACCTGGGACAGGGGCCTACGAGCAGTACTTC; CDR3aa: CASSFQPGTGAYEQYF; j_gene: TRBJ2-7; d_gene: TRBD1; v_gene: TRBV7-9; abundance: -
CDR3nt: TGTGCCAGCACCCAAGACAGGGGGAAAAACATTCAGTACTTC; CDR3aa: CASTQDRGKNIQYF; j_gene: TRBJ2-4; d_gene: TRBD1; v_gene: TRBV5-8; abundance: -
CDR3nt: TGTGCCAGCAGCTTGCGGGGGGGAAATTCACCCCTCCACTTT; CDR3aa: CASSLRGGNSPLHF; j_gene: TRBJ1-6; d_gene: -; v_gene: TRBV5-4; abundance: -
CDR3nt: TGTGCCACCAGTGATTTGCAGTCAGCTTATGGCTACACCTTC; CDR3aa: CATSDLQSAYGYTF; j_gene: TRBJ1-2; d_gene: -; v_gene: TRBV24-1; abundance: -
CDR3nt: TGTGCCAGCAGTACCGGGAAAACGGGCTATCGTAGTGAAGCTTTCTTT; CDR3aa: CASSTGKTGYRSEAFF; j_gene: TRBJ1-1; d_gene: -; v_gene: TRBV6-2/TRBV6-3; abundance: -
CDR3nt: TGTGCCAGCAGCCAAGGGCAAAACTCTGGAAACACCATATATTTT; CDR3aa: CASSQGQNSGNTIYF; j_gene: TRBJ1-3; d_gene: -; v_gene: TRBV4-2; abundance: -
CDR3nt: TGCAGCGTTGAAAACAGCTACACCTTC; CDR3aa: CSVENSYTF; j_gene: TRBJ1-2; d_gene: -; v_gene: TRBV29-1; abundance: once
CDR3nt: TGTGCCAGCAGCCAAGATTTTGGGAACACCGGGGAGCTGTTTTTT; CDR3aa: CASSQDFGNTGELFF; j_gene: TRBJ2-2; d_gene: -; v_gene: TRBV3-1/TRBV3-2; abundance: -
CDR3nt: TGTGCCAGCAGCGGAGACAGGGTGGTTGCGTCGCAGTATTTT; CDR3aa: CASSGDRVVASQYF; j_gene: TRBJ2-3; d_gene: TRBD1; v_gene: TRBV5-8; abundance: -
CDR3nt: TGTGCCAGCAGCTCCTCGTGGGAAGAAAAACTGTTTTTT; CDR3aa: CASSSSWEEKLFF; j_gene: TRBJ1-4; d_gene: -; v_gene: TRBV5-6; abundance: -